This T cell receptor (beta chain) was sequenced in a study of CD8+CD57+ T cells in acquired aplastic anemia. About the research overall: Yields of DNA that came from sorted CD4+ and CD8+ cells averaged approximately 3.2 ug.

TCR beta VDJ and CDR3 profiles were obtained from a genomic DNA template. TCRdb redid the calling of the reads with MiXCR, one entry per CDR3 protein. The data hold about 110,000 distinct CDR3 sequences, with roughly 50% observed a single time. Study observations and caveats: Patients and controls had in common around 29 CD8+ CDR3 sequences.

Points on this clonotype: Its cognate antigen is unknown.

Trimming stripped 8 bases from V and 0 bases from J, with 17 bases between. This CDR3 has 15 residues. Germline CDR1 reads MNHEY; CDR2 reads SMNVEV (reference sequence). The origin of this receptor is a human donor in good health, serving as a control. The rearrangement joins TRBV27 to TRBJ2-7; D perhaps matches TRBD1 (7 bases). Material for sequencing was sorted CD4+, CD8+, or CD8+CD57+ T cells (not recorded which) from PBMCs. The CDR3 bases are TGTGCCAGCGGAGGGACAGCGGTGAACTCCTACGAGCAGTACTTC. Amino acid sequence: CASGGTAVNSYEQYF.